This passage covers 17 T cell receptor beta chains from one sample sequenced in a study of PD-1 blockade in classical Hodgkin lymphoma. TCRdb keeps only in-frame clones here, not all; method: immunoSEQ multiplex PCR. The sample yields approximately 100,000 clones, more than 85% seen once. Relapse was seen in all patients after autologous stem cell transplantation, and brentuximab vedotin exposure was variable. The material sequenced was peripheral blood mononuclear cells (PBMCs), taken before the second cycle of nivolumab. These receptor sequences come from a human donor with classical Hodgkin lymphoma.

The V call is TRBV5-1, the J call TRBJ2-2; D gene unclear. Germline CDR1 is SGHRS and CDR2 is YFSETQ. The CDR3 is 12 amino acids. Trimming removed 1 base at V and 8 bases at J, with 6 bases between. In DNA, the CDR3 is TGCGCCAGCAGCTTGTTTGGGGGGGAGCTGTTTTTT. It specifies CASSLFGGELFF.

V usage is TRBV7-2 and J usage is TRBJ1-3; no clear D. V lost 5 bases, J lost 0 bases, and 11 bases lay in between. CDR3 length: 15 residues. Germline V CDR1 and CDR2: SGHTA, FQGNSA. CDR3 bases: TGTGCCAGCAGCATCGACGGAATCTCTGGAAACACCATATATTTT. This encodes CASSIDGISGNTIYF. The variable domain in full, with the rest retrieved from reference TRBV7-2 and TRBJ1-3, is GAGVSQSPSNKVTEKGKDVELRCDPISGHTALYWYRQSLGQGLEFLIYFQGNSAPDKSGLPSDRFSAERTGGSVSTLTIQRTQQEDSAVYLCASSIDGISGNTIYFGEGSWLTVV.

V usage is TRBV4-2 and J usage is TRBJ1-2; no clear D. Germline values: CDR1 LGHNA, CDR2 YNFKEQ. The CDR3 loop spans 16 amino acids. The V gene lost 0 bases and the J gene lost 4 bases, with 15 bases spanning the gap. The CDR3 here is CASSQDAQSNLYGYTF. CDR3 DNA sequence: TGTGCCAGCAGCCAAGATGCCCAGTCCAACCTCTATGGCTACACCTTC.

The chain uses TRBV30 and TRBJ1-2; perhaps TRBD1 as D (5 bases). V was pared by 5 bases and J by 6 bases, with 19 bases between. The CDR3 runs to 14 residues. CDR1 GTSNPN and CDR2 SVGIG come from the germline V gene (reference sequence). CDR3: CAWGARWDLNGYTF. The CDR3 DNA follows: TGTGCCTGGGGCGCGAGGTGGGACCTGAATGGCTACACCTTC.

This rearrangement joins TRBV7-9 to TRBJ2-3, with 7 bases matching TRBD1. J gave up 4 bases and V 10 bases, and 8 bases lay outside the gene matches. Germline CDR1 SEHNR, CDR2 FQNEAQ (reference sequence). This CDR3 has 13 residues. The CDR3 loop is CATKTGTPDTQYF. As DNA, the CDR3 is TGTGCCACCAAGACAGGGACCCCAGATACGCAGTATTTT. Complete variable domain (other parts from reference TRBV7-9 and TRBJ2-3): DTGVSQNPRHKITKRGQNVTFRCDPISEHNRLYWYRQTLGQGPEFLTYFQNEAQLEKSRLLSDRFSAERPKGSFSTLEIQRTEQGDSAMYLCATKTGTPDTQYFGPGTRLTVL.

This clone was seen just once. The chain has TRBV7-9 and TRBJ2-3; tentative D call: TRBD1 (7 bases). Per the germline V gene, CDR1 is SEHNR and CDR2 is FQNEAQ (reference sequence). The CDR3 sequence is 15 residues long. V lost 5 bases, J lost 6 bases, and 18 bases lay in between. CDR3 loop: CASSPQTGTRDTQYF. CDR3 in DNA: TGTGCCAGCAGCCCCCAGACAGGGACTCGGGATACGCAGTATTTT.

The J gene is TRBJ2-5, the V gene TRBV7-6, with TRBD2 matching 11 bases. From germline, CDR1 is SGHVS and CDR2 FNYEAQ. This CDR3 has 15 residues. The junction had 7 bases not matched to a gene; V was cut back by 6 bases and J by 4 bases. The CDR3, as DNA: TGTGCCAGCAGTTACACTAGCGGGGGAAGAGAGACCCAGTACTTC. Translating it yields CASSYTSGGRETQYF. The full variable domain, rest sourced from reference TRBV7-6 and TRBJ2-5, is GAGVSQSPRYKVTKRGQDVALRCDPISGHVSLYWYRQALGQGPEFLTYFNYEAQQDKSGLPNDRFSAERPEGSISTLTIQRTEQRDSAMYRCASSYTSGGRETQYFGPGTRLLVL.

The chain carries TRBV6-5 and TRBJ2-5, with TRBD2 identical over 8 bases. This CDR3 is 15 amino acids long. J gave up 1 base and V 8 bases, and 9 bases lay outside the gene matches. Germline V gene sequence: CDR1 MNHEY, CDR2 SVGAGI. CDR3 sequence (DNA): TGTGCCAGCGGAAGAGCGGGGGAGACCCAAGAGACCCAGTACTTC. Translated, it gives CASGRAGETQETQYF.

This sequence joins TRBV11-3 and TRBJ2-2, with D possibly TRBD1 on 5 matching bases. The V and J ends lost 5 bases and 12 bases respectively, with 13 bases between them. This CDR3 is built from 12 residues. Per germline, CDR1 SGHNT and CDR2 YENEEA. The CDR3 protein is CASSGDSQKLFF. DNA of the CDR3: TGTGCCAGCAGCGGAGACAGCCAGAAGCTGTTTTTT.

The rearrangement joins TRBV6-5 to TRBJ2-7; TRBD1 matches at 11 bases. V dropped 4 bases and J dropped 3; count of bases not matched to a gene: 2. CDR1 is MNHEY, CDR2 SVGAGI, per germline. The CDR3 runs 14 residues. The CDR3 here is CASSSGQGGYEQYF. The CDR3 DNA reads as TGTGCCAGCAGTTCGGGACAGGGGGGCTACGAGCAGTACTTC.

The rearrangement links TRBV28 to TRBJ2-5, with D possibly matching TRBD2 (7 bases). Per the germline V gene, CDR1 is MDHEN and CDR2 is SYDVKM. V lost 5 bases and J lost 6, with 22 bases in between. There are 16 residues in the CDR3. The chain's CDR3 is CASSTPGTGGGKTQYF. The CDR3 region has the DNA TGTGCCAGCAGTACCCCCGGCACGGGGGGCGGCAAGACCCAGTACTTC. The variable domain in full, with the rest retrieved from reference TRBV28 and TRBJ2-5, is DVKVTQSSRYLVKRTGEKVFLECVQDMDHENMFWYRQDPGLGLRLIYFSYDVKMKEKGDIPEGYSVSREKKERFSLILESASTNQTSMYLCASSTPGTGGGKTQYFGPGTRLLVL.

CDR3 loop: CASSPARRTGLSYEQYF. CDR3 coding DNA: TGTGCCAGCAGCCCCGCCCGACGCACGGGTCTCTCCTACGAGCAGTACTTC. The gene calls are TRBV13 and TRBJ2-7, with unresolved D. CDR3 length equals 17 residues. Deletions cut 5 bases from V and 0 bases from J, with 20 bases between. Germline CDR1 PRHDT, CDR2 FYEKMQ (reference sequence).

This chain links TRBV28 with TRBJ2-1; 7 nucleotides align to TRBD2. The CDR3 runs to 16 residues. V dropped 5 bases and J dropped 0; count of bases not matched to a gene: 7. The germline V gene has CDR1 MDHEN and CDR2 SYDVKM. The CDR3 region is CASSDLSGGSYNEQFF. CDR3 nucleotide sequence: TGTGCCAGCAGTGACCTCTCGGGGGGCTCCTACAATGAGCAGTTCTTC.

This clone was counted once. The chain combines TRBV11-2 with TRBJ2-5; TRBD2 agrees at 13 bases. Germline assignment: CDR1 SGHAT and CDR2 FQNNGV. The CDR3 is 15 amino acids. Trimming cost V 4 bases and J 4 bases; bases outside gene matches: 3. The CDR3 is CASSWGLAGSETQYF. In DNA form, the CDR3 reads TGTGCCAGCAGCTGGGGACTAGCGGGGTCAGAGACCCAGTACTTC.

The chain employs TRBV5-6 and TRBJ1-1; D remains ambiguous. CDR1 is SGHDT and CDR2 is YYEEEE in the germline V gene. CDR3 size: 13 residues. V was clipped by 1 base and J by 0 bases, with 4 bases between them. The CDR3 bases are TGTGCCAGCAGCTTGAGTCTGAACACTGAAGCTTTCTTT. This codes for CASSLSLNTEAFF.

This clone was seen only a few times. The genes are TRBV6-6 and TRBJ1-4; D gene unclear. CDR1 and CDR2 from the germline V gene are MNHNY and SVGAGI (reference sequence). V lost 0 bases and J lost 8, with 16 bases in between. The CDR3 spans 16 residues. CDR3 protein: CASSYSSGSLDEKLFF. The CDR3 DNA reads TGTGCCAGCAGTTACTCTTCCGGGAGTCTAGACGAAAAACTGTTTTTT.

This chain uses TRBV5-8 with TRBJ2-7; D unresolved. Per the germline V gene, CDR1 is SGHTS and CDR2 is YDEGEE. The CDR3 is 14 amino acids. Trimming shortened V by 2 bases and J by 3 bases, and 12 bases separated the two germline ends. The CDR3 spells CASSFRHGIYEQYF. The CDR3 nucleotides are TGTGCCAGCAGCTTTCGGCACGGAATCTACGAGCAGTACTTC.